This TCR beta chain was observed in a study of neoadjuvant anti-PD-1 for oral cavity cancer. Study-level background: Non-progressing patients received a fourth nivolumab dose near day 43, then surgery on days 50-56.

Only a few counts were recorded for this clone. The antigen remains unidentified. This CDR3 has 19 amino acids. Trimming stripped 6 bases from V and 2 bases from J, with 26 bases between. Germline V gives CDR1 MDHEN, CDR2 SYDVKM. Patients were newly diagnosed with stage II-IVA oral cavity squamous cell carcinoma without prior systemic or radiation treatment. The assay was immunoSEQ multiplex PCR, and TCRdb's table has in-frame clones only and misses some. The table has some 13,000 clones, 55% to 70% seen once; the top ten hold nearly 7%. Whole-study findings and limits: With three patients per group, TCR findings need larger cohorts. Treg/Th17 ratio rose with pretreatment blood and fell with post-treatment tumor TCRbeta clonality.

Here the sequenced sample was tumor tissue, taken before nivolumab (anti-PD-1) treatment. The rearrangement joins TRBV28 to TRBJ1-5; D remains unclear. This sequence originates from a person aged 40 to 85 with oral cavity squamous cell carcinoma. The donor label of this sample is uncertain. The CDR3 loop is CASSPQSLGSLRGNQPQHF. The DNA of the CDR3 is TGTGCCAGCAGCCCTCAGTCCTTGGGCAGTCTGCGGGGCAATCAGCCCCAGCATTTT.